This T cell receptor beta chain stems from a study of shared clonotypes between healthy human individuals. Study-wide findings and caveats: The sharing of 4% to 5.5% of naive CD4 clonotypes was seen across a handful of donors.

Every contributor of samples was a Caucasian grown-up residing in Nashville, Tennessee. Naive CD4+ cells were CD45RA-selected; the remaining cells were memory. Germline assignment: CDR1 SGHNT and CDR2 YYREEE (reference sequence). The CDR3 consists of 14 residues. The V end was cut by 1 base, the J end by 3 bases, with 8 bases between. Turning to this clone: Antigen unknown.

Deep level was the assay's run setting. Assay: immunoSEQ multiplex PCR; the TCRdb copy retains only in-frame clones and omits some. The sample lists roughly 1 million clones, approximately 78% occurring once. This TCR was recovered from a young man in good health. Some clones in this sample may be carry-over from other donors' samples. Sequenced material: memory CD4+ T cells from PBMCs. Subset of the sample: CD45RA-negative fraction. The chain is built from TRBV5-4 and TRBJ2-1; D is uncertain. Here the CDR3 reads CASSLTVDYNEQFF. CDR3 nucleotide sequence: TGTGCCAGCAGCTTGACAGTGGACTACAATGAGCAGTTCTTC.